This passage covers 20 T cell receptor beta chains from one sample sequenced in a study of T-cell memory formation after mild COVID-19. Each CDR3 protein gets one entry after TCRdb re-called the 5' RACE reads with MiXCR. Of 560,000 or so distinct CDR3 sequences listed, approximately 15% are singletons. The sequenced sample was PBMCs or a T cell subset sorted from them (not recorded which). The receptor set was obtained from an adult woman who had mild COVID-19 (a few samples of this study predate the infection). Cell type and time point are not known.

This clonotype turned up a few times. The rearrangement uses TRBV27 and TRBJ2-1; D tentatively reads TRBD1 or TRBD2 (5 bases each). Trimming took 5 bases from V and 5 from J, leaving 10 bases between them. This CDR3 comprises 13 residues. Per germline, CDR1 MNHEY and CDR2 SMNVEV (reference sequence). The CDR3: CASSVQGDNEQFF. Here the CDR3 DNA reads TGTGCCAGCAGTGTCCAGGGAGACAATGAGCAGTTCTTC.

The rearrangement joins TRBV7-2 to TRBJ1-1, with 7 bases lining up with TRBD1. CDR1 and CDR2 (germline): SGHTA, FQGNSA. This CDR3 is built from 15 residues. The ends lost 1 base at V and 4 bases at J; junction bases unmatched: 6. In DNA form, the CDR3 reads TGTGCCAGCAGCTTAGTAGGGGGCCTAAGCACTGAAGCTTTCTTT. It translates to CASSLVGGLSTEAFF.

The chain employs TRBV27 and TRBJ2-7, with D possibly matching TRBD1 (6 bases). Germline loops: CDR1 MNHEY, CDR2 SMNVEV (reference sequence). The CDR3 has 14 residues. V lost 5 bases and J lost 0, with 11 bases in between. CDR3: CASSLQGFSYEQYF. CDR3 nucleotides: TGTGCCAGCAGTCTCCAGGGGTTCTCCTACGAGCAGTACTTC.

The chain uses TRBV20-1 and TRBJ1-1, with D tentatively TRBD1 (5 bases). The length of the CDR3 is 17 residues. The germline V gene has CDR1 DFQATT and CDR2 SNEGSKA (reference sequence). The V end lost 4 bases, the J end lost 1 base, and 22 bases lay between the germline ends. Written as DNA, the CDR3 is TGCAGTGCTACCACTCCTGGGGGAGGGGTTACGAACACTGAAGCTTTCTTT. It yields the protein CSATTPGGGVTNTEAFF.

CDR3 residues: CASSVTGTGGSYEQYF. For the CDR3, the DNA is TGTGCCAGCAGCGTCACCGGGACAGGGGGGAGCTACGAGCAGTACTTC. The rearrangement joins TRBV7-8 to TRBJ2-7; the match to TRBD1 covers 11 bases. Trimming removed 5 bases from V and 3 bases from J; junction bases left unmatched: 9. CDR3 length: 16 residues. Germline values: CDR1 SGHVS, CDR2 FQNEAQ.

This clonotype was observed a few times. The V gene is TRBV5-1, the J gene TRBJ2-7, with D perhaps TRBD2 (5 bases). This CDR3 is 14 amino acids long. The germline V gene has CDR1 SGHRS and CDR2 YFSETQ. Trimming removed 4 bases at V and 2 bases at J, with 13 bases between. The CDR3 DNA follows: TGCGCCAGCAGCACTCAGGACTCAGCCTACGAGCAGTACTTC. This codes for CASSTQDSAYEQYF.

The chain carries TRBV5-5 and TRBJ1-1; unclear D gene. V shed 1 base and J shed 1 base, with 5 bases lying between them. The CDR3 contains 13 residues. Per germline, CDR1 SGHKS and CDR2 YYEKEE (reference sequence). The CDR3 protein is CASSLISNTEAFF. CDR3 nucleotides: TGTGCCAGCAGCTTGATATCGAACACTGAAGCTTTCTTT.

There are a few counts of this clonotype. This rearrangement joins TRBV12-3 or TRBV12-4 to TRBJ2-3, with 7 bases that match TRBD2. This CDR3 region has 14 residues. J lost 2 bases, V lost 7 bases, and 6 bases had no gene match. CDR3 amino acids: CASTRDYYTDTQYF. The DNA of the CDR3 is TGTGCCAGCACCCGGGACTATTACACAGATACGCAGTATTTT.

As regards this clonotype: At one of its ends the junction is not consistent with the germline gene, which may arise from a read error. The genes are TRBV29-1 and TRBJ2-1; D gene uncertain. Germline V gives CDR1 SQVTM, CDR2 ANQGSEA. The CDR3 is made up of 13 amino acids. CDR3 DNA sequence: TGCAGCGTTGAATGGGCCGGGTACAATGAGCAGTTATTC. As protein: CSVEWAGYNEQLF.

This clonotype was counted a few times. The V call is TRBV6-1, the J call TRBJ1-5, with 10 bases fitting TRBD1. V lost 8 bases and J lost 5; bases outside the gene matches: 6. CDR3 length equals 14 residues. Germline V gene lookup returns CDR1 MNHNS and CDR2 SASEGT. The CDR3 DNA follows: TGTGCCAGCGGGATGGGGACAGGGGATCAGCCCCAGCATTTT. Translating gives CASGMGTGDQPQHF.

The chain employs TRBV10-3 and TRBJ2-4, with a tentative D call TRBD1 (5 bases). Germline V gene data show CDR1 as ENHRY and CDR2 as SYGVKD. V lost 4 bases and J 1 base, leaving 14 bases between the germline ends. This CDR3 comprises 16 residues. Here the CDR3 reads CAISGSAPGAKNIQYF. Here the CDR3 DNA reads TGTGCCATCAGTGGTTCGGCGCCAGGGGCCAAAAACATTCAGTACTTC.

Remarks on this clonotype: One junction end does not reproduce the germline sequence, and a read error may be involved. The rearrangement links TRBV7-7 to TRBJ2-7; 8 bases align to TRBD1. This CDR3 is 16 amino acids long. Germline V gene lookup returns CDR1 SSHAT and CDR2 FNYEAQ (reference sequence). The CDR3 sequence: CASSPLMGQAGDEQYF. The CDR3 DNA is TGTGCTAGCAGCCCGTTGATGGGACAGGCTGGGGACGAGCAGTACTTC. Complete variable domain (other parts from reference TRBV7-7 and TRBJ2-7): GAGVSQSPRYKVTKRGQDVTLRCDPISSHATLYWYQQALGQGPEFLTYFNYEAQPDKSGLPSDRFSAERPEGSISTLTIQRTEQRDSAMYRCASSPLMGQAGDEQYFGPGTRLTVT.

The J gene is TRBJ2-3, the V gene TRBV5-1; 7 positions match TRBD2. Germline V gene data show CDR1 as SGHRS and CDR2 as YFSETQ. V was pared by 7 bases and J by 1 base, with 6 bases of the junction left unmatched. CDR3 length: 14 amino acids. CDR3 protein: CASLPTSGTDTQYF. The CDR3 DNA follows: TGCGCCAGCCTCCCCACTAGCGGCACAGATACGCAGTATTTT. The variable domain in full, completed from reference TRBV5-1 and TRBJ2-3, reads KAGVTQTPRYLIKTRGQQVTLSCSPISGHRSVSWYQQTPGQGLQFLFEYFSETQRNKGNFPGRFSGRQFSNSRSEMNVSTLELGDSALYLCASLPTSGTDTQYFGPGTRLTVL.

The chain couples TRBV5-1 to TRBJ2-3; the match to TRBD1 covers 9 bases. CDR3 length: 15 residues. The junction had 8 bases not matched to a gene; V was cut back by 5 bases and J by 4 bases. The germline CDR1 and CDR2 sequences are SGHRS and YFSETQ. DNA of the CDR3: TGCGCCAGCAGACCCGGGACAGGGTCCGCAGATACGCAGTATTTT. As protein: CASRPGTGSADTQYF.

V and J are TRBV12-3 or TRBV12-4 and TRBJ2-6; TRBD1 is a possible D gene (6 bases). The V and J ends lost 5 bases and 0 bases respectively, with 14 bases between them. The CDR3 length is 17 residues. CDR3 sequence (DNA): TGTGCCAGCAGTATGACAGGACTTCTCTCTGGGGCCAACGTCCTGACTTTC. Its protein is CASSMTGLLSGANVLTF.

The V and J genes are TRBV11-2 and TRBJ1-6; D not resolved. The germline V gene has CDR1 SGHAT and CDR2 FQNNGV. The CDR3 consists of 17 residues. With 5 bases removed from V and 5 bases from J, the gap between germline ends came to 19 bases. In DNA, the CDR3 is TGTGCCAGCAGCCCCAAACATCGTCCCGGGGATAATTCACCCCTCCACTTT. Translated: CASSPKHRPGDNSPLHF.

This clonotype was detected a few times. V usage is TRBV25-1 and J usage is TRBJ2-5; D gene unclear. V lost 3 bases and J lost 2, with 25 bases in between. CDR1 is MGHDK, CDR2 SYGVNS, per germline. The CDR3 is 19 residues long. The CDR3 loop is CASSESRTAFTTQQETQYF. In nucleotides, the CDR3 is TGTGCCAGCAGTGAGTCAAGGACGGCGTTTACCACCCAACAAGAGACCCAGTACTTC.

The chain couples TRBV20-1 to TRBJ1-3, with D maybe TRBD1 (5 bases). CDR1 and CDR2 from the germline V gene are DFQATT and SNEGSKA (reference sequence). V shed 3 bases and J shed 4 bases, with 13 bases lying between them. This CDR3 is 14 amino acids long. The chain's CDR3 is CSARGRGRGNTIYF. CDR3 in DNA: TGCAGTGCTAGGGGCCGGGGCAGGGGAAACACCATATATTTT.

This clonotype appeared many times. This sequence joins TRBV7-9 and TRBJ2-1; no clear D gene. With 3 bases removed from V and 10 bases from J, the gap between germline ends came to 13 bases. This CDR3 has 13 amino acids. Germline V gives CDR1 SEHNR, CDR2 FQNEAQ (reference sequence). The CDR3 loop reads CASSFPATPEQFF. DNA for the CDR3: TGTGCCAGCAGCTTTCCAGCCACGCCGGAGCAGTTCTTC.

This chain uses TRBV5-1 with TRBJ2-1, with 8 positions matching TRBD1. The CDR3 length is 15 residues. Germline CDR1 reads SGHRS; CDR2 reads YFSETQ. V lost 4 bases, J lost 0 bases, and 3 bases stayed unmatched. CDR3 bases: TGCGCCAGCAGCGGCGGGACAGGCTCCTACAATGAGCAGTTCTTC. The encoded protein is CASSGGTGSYNEQFF.